A single sample gave rise to the 16 T cell receptor beta chains below, sequenced in a study of T-cell memory formation after mild COVID-19. MiXCR, applied by TCRdb to the 5' RACE reads, yields one record per CDR3 protein. Here the sample spans 250,000 to 350,000 distinct CDR3 sequences, about 15% being singletons. The sample consisted of PBMCs or a T cell subset sorted from them (not recorded which). The receptors were gathered from a man aged 18 to 30 who had mild COVID-19 (a few samples of this study predate the infection). Cell type and time point are not known.

This clonotype occurred a few times. The gene calls are TRBV5-4 and TRBJ1-1; 10 bases fit TRBD1. This CDR3 spans 15 amino acids. Germline CDR1 and CDR2: SGHNT and YYREEE (reference sequence). J gave up 5 bases and V 3 bases, and 7 bases lay outside the gene matches. The CDR3 DNA sequence: TGTGCCAGCAGCTCCCGGGACAGGGGTCGAACTGAAGCTTTCTTT. As protein: CASSSRDRGRTEAFF.

Comments on this clonotype: A junction end diverges from the germline sequence, so it may reflect a read error. V is TRBV19 and J is TRBJ2-1; 13 nucleotides align to TRBD2. The CDR3 loop spans 11 amino acids. Looked up from germline, CDR1 is LNHDA and CDR2 is SQIVND (reference sequence). CDR3 region: CATRTGTSGVF. The CDR3 DNA reads TGTGCCACCCGGACCGGGACTAGCGGGGTATTC.

This clonotype has only a few counts. V and J are TRBV5-1 and TRBJ2-1; maybe TRBD2 (7 bases). Trimming removed 4 bases from V and 2 bases from J, with 13 bases in between. CDR1 and CDR2 (germline): SGHRS, YFSETQ. The CDR3 runs to 15 residues. CDR3 amino acids: CASSDQGGAYNEQFF. The CDR3 region has the DNA TGCGCCAGCAGCGACCAAGGGGGGGCCTACAATGAGCAGTTCTTC.

This chain connects TRBV12-3 or TRBV12-4 to TRBJ2-3; 8 nucleotides agree with TRBD2. With 9 bases clipped from V and 4 bases from J, the junction kept 15 bases outside the gene matches. The CDR3 consists of 16 residues. The CDR3 DNA reads TGTGCCAGTTCGCCTCCGGGGGGGGGCTCACCAGATACGCAGTATTTT. It translates to CASSPPGGGSPDTQYF.

This clonotype was picked up many times. V usage is TRBV7-8 and J usage is TRBJ2-3, with TRBD2 matching 12 bases. CDR3 length: 16 amino acids. The V gene's germline CDR1 is SGHVS and CDR2 FQNEAQ. V was clipped by 5 bases and J by 6 bases; unmatched bases: 9. For the CDR3, the DNA is TGTGCCAGCAGCCCTCGACTAGCGGGGGCGGGGGATACGCAGTATTTT. Its translation: CASSPRLAGAGDTQYF.

V usage is TRBV20-1 and J usage is TRBJ2-4; D is unresolved. The CDR3 spans 13 residues. CDR1 and CDR2 (germline): DFQATT, SNEGSKA (reference sequence). Trimming stripped 1 base from V and 7 bases from J, with 11 bases between. The CDR3 protein is CSARVGLRNIQYF. The CDR3 bases are TGCAGTGCTAGAGTAGGGCTTAGGAACATTCAGTACTTC.

This chain joins TRBV4-1 and TRBJ2-5, with a tentative D call TRBD1 (6 bases). Germline CDR1 is MGHRA and CDR2 is YSYEKL. This CDR3 contains 14 residues. Trimming stripped 4 bases from V and 1 base from J, with 10 bases between. The CDR3 coding sequence is TGCGCCAGCAGCCGGCAGGGGCGCCAAGAGACCCAGTACTTC. Translation gives CASSRQGRQETQYF.

The gene calls are TRBV7-6 and TRBJ2-3; 7 bases agree with TRBD2. V was clipped by 2 bases and J by 3 bases; unmatched bases: 11. The CDR3 loop spans 17 amino acids. Germline CDR1 and CDR2: SGHVS and FNYEAQ. DNA for the CDR3: TGTGCCAGCAGCTTACTCGGAGCGGGGATCGGGACAGATACGCAGTATTTT. This encodes CASSLLGAGIGTDTQYF.

The chain is built from TRBV4-1 and TRBJ2-3; D unclear. Germline CDR1 is MGHRA and CDR2 is YSYEKL. The CDR3 is 13 residues long. Trimming stripped 0 bases from V and 6 bases from J, with 7 bases between. The chain's CDR3 is CASSQEQADTQYF. The CDR3 bases are TGCGCCAGCAGCCAAGAGCAGGCGGATACGCAGTATTTT.

This clonotype was found many times. V gene TRBV4-1 combines with J gene TRBJ2-3; possibly TRBD2 for D (6 bases). The length of the CDR3 is 15 residues. The germline CDR1 and CDR2 sequences are MGHRA and YSYEKL. V lost 3 bases, J lost 3 bases, and 13 bases lay in between. The CDR3 DNA reads as TGCGCCAGCAGCCACACAAGGCTAGCGACAGATACGCAGTATTTT. Amino acids: CASSHTRLATDTQYF.

The V and J genes are TRBV29-1 and TRBJ2-3; D remains unclear. The germline V gene encodes CDR1 SQVTM and CDR2 ANQGSEA. This CDR3 spans 14 amino acids. The V gene lost 7 bases and the J gene lost 0 bases, with 14 bases spanning the gap. CDR3 protein: CSALGLTSTDTQYF. The CDR3 bases are TGCAGCGCCCTGGGCCTCACTAGCACAGATACGCAGTATTTT.

This clonotype has only a few counts. The chain combines TRBV7-9 with TRBJ2-2; D may be TRBD2 (6 bases). Germline V gene data show CDR1 as SEHNR and CDR2 as FQNEAQ (reference sequence). The CDR3 spans 13 residues. V gave up 10 bases and J gave up 6 bases, with 15 bases separating them. This CDR3 reads CATTLAGSGELFF. CDR3 nucleotide sequence: TGTGCCACCACCCTGGCGGGGTCCGGGGAGCTGTTTTTT.

This clonotype was seen at least ten times. The rearrangement joins TRBV20-1 to TRBJ2-7; a possible D gene is TRBD1 (5 bases). Germline V lookup: CDR1 DFQATT, CDR2 SNEGSKA (reference sequence). CDR3 length equals 14 residues. The germline V and J ends were trimmed by 5 bases and 3 bases, with 17 bases remaining between them. This CDR3 is CSASTGTTNYEQYV. DNA for the CDR3: TGCAGTGCTTCCACAGGTACAACGAACTACGAGCAGTACGTC.

This clonotype was recorded a few times. This chain joins TRBV5-1 and TRBJ1-1; a weak D match, TRBD1 (6 bases). V lost 2 bases, J lost 1 base, and 9 bases lay in between. This CDR3 is 14 amino acids long. Germline CDR1 is SGHRS and CDR2 is YFSETQ. The CDR3 reads CASSFDRRNTEAFF. As DNA, the CDR3 is TGCGCCAGCAGCTTCGACAGGAGGAACACTGAAGCTTTCTTT.

This clonotype occurred a few times. The CDR3 DNA sequence: TGTGCCAGCAGGCGACAGCCCCAGGATACGCAGTATTTT. Protein product: CASRRQPQDTQYF. The V and J genes are TRBV5-6 and TRBJ2-3, with TRBD1 as a possible D gene (5 bases). The CDR3 consists of 13 residues. V was cut by 5 bases and J by 6 bases, with 13 bases left in between. Germline V lookup: CDR1 SGHDT, CDR2 YYEEEE.

DNA of the CDR3: TGTGCCAGCAGTTTAGAGCCCATAGAGGCAGATACGCAGTATTTT. Translation: CASSLEPIEADTQYF. This chain connects TRBV27 to TRBJ2-3; D is undetermined. The CDR3 loop spans 15 amino acids. The V and J ends lost 2 bases and 4 bases respectively, with 13 bases between them. Per the germline V gene, CDR1 is MNHEY and CDR2 is SMNVEV (reference sequence).